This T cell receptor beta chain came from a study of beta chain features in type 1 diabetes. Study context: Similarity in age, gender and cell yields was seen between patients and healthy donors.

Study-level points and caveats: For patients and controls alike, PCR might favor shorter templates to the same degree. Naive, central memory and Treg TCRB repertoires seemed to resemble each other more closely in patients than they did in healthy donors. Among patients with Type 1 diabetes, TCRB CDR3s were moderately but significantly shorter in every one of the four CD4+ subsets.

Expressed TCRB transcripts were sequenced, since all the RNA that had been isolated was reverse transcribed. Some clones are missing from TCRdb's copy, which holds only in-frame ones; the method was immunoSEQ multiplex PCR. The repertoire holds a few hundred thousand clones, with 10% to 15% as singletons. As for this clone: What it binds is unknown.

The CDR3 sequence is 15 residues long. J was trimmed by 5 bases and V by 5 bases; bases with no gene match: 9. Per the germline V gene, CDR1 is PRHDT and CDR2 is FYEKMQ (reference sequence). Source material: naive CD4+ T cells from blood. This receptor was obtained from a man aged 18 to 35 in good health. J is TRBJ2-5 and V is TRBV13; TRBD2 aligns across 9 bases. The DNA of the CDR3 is TGTGCCAGCAGCCCGGGACTAGCTTGGGGGGAGACCCAGTACTTC. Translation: CASSPGLAWGETQYF.